The 23 T cell receptor beta chains reported below all come from one sample, sequenced in a study of radiotherapy plus CTLA-4 blockade in lung cancer. TCRdb's table, derived via immunoSEQ multiplex PCR, lists solely in-frame clones and lacks some. The profile shows about 77,000 clones, over 65% of them singletons. The sequencing here drew on peripheral blood, taken from a patient treated with radiotherapy plus ipilimumab. The receptor set was obtained from a human donor with non-small cell lung cancer whose response to radiotherapy plus ipilimumab could not be evaluated.

V is TRBV5-6 and J is TRBJ2-5; 8 bases map to TRBD1. Germline-derived CDR1 and CDR2 are SGHDT and YYEEEE. This CDR3 is 15 amino acids long. V was clipped by 0 bases and J by 5 bases; unmatched bases: 6. The CDR3 spells CASSLVQGAEETQYF. CDR3 bases: TGTGCCAGCAGCTTGGTTCAGGGGGCGGAGGAGACCCAGTACTTC.

The gene calls are TRBV5-1 and TRBJ1-1, with D unclear. In germline, CDR1 is SGHRS, CDR2 YFSETQ. The CDR3 spans 15 residues. The V gene lost 2 bases and the J gene lost 1 base, with 12 bases spanning the gap. This CDR3 is CASSFDPGRNTEAFF. The DNA for the CDR3 is TGCGCCAGCAGCTTCGACCCGGGGAGGAACACTGAAGCTTTCTTT.

In its sample, this clone was seen a few times. The chain employs TRBV5-1 and TRBJ1-1, with D perhaps matching TRBD1 (6 bases). V gave up 0 bases and J gave up 6 bases, with 15 bases separating them. This CDR3 spans 15 amino acids. Germline loops: CDR1 SGHRS, CDR2 YFSETQ. Written as DNA, the CDR3 is TGCGCCAGCAGCTTGGTTGCAGGGGACGACGCTGAAGCTTTCTTT. As protein: CASSLVAGDDAEAFF.

This chain joins TRBV5-1 and TRBJ1-1, with a tentative D call TRBD1 (6 bases). CDR3 size: 14 residues. With 2 bases removed from V and 2 bases from J, the gap between germline ends came to 10 bases. Per germline, CDR1 SGHRS and CDR2 YFSETQ. The CDR3 coding sequence is TGCGCCAGCAGCTTACAGGGTCCAAACACTGAAGCTTTCTTT. Translating gives CASSLQGPNTEAFF.

The chain links TRBV4-3 to TRBJ2-3, with no clear D. Looked up from germline, CDR1 is LGHNA and CDR2 is YSLEER. The CDR3 totals 15 residues. Deletions cut 2 bases from V and 4 bases from J, with 13 bases between. The CDR3 coding sequence is TGCGCCAGCAGCCAAAACAGTCTTGCCTCAGATACGCAGTATTTT. Amino acid sequence: CASSQNSLASDTQYF.

This clone showed up just once. The chain couples TRBV23-1 to TRBJ2-5, with D possibly TRBD2 on 5 matching bases. TRBV23-1 is known as an ORF, though its function is uncertain. V lost 0 bases and J lost 1, with 15 bases in between. This CDR3 contains 17 residues. The CDR3 nucleotides are TGCGCCAGCAGTCAATCGCTCATGAGGGTGTTCCAAGAGACCCAGTACTTC. Translating gives CASSQSLMRVFQETQYF.

The rearrangement joins TRBV12-2 to TRBJ2-7; the DNA was not used to check the table's D call, TRBD1. TRBV12-2 is a documented pseudogene. CDR3 size: 16 residues. The CDR3 loop is CASRLGQTGGNDEQYF. As DNA, the CDR3 is TGTGCAAGTCGCTTAGGACAGACAGGGGGCAACGACGAGCAGTACTTC.

J is TRBJ2-3 and V is TRBV11-2; D is perhaps TRBD1 (7 bases). The CDR3 loop spans 17 amino acids. V was shortened by 0 bases and J by 5 bases, with 18 bases between the two germline ends. From germline, CDR1 is SGHAT and CDR2 FQNNGV. The CDR3 loop is CASSLERGRGARDTQYF. Written as DNA, the CDR3 is TGTGCCAGCAGCTTAGAGCGGGGCAGGGGGGCTCGAGATACGCAGTATTTT.

The genes are TRBV9 and TRBJ1-2; the D gene is possibly TRBD1 (6 bases). Trimming took 0 bases from V and 2 from J, leaving 17 bases between them. CDR3 length: 17 residues. Germline CDR1 and CDR2: SGDLS and YYNGEE. The CDR3 protein is CASSVVGLLRGNYGYTF. The CDR3 DNA follows: TGTGCCAGCAGCGTAGTTGGCTTACTAAGGGGGAACTATGGCTACACCTTC.

Concerning this clone: A read error is possible here, since a much larger clone lies one base away. This same CDR3 is encoded by further DNA sequences in the sample. V gene TRBV11-3 combines with J gene TRBJ2-7, with D hard to call. This CDR3 comprises 12 residues. CDR1 SGHNT and CDR2 YENEEA come from the germline V gene. V lost 5 bases, J lost 0 bases, and 5 bases lay in between. The CDR3 DNA is TGTGCCAGCAGCCTCAGCTCCTACGAGCAGTACTTC. Encoded protein: CASSLSSYEQYF.

V is TRBV9 and J is TRBJ1-1; D ambiguous. The CDR3 is made up of 13 amino acids. CDR1 is SGDLS, CDR2 YYNGEE, per germline. V was pared by 3 bases and J by 1 base, with 7 bases between. CDR3 nucleotides: TGTGCCAGCAGCGCGAGGGAGAACACTGAAGCTTTCTTT. Its protein product is CASSARENTEAFF.

The chain has TRBV30 and TRBJ1-1; D is undetermined. This CDR3 region has 12 residues. The ends were cut back, 2 bases at V and 0 bases at J, with 4 bases in the middle. Germline V gene lookup returns CDR1 GTSNPN and CDR2 SVGIG (reference sequence). The CDR3 here is CAWSQMNTEAFF. CDR3 DNA sequence: TGTGCCTGGAGTCAAATGAACACTGAAGCTTTCTTT.

The V call is TRBV11-2, the J call TRBJ2-7, with 13 bases that match TRBD2. The CDR3 is 16 residues long. Germline CDR1 is SGHAT and CDR2 is FQNNGV. J lost 7 bases, V lost 4 bases, and 10 bases had no gene match. CDR3 bases: TGTGCCAGCAGCTCACAGACTAGCGGGAGGTTGGGGGAGCAGTACTTC. Encoded protein: CASSSQTSGRLGEQYF.

The chain combines TRBV5-3 with TRBJ2-7; unclear D gene. TRBV5-3 is treated as an ORF (open reading frame) with a function not yet certain. The V gene lost 8 bases and the J gene lost 3 bases, with 15 bases spanning the gap. CDR3 length equals 13 residues. The CDR3 nucleotides read TGTGCCAGCAGCCTCGACAAGGTCTACGAGCAGTACTTC. This encodes CASSLDKVYEQYF.

CDR3 residues: CASSHSGGGGYTF. Written as DNA, the CDR3 is TGCGCCAGCAGCCACTCAGGGGGCGGTGGCTACACCTTC. This chain uses TRBV4-1 with TRBJ1-2; 8 positions match TRBD1. Unmatched junction bases numbered 4, after V lost 3 bases and J lost 7 bases. CDR1 and CDR2 from the germline V gene are MGHRA and YSYEKL. The CDR3 has 13 amino acids.

The table lists this clone with a few counts. The V gene is TRBV5-1, the J gene TRBJ2-5; TRBD1 matches 12 bases. CDR1 and CDR2 (germline): SGHRS, YFSETQ. CDR3 length: 15 amino acids. V lost 5 bases and J lost 5; bases outside the gene matches: 7. The CDR3 here is CASRTGTGGEETQYF. CDR3 coding DNA: TGCGCCAGCAGGACGGGGACAGGGGGCGAGGAGACCCAGTACTTC.

The chain joins TRBV13 to TRBJ2-1; 8 bases are shared with TRBD2. This CDR3 region has 14 residues. V was pared by 3 bases and J by 9 bases, with 7 bases of the junction left unmatched. Per the germline V gene, CDR1 is PRHDT and CDR2 is FYEKMQ (reference sequence). The CDR3 DNA follows: TGTGCCAGCAGCTTTCGCGGGAGCGGGGGTGAGCAGTTCTTC. It is translated as CASSFRGSGGEQFF.

The CDR3 loop is CASSSSSGSGETQYF. CDR3 coding DNA: TGTGCCAGCAGCTCCTCTAGCGGGAGCGGAGAGACCCAGTACTTC. V gene TRBV7-3 combines with J gene TRBJ2-5; 10 bases are shared with TRBD2. This CDR3 spans 15 amino acids. V dropped 4 bases and J dropped 4; count of bases not matched to a gene: 6. Germline values: CDR1 SGHTA, CDR2 FQGTGA.

This chain links TRBV11-3 with TRBJ2-1, with D perhaps matching TRBD1 (6 bases). Germline V CDR1 and CDR2: SGHNT, YENEEA. V shed 1 base and J shed 7 bases, with 14 bases lying between them. The length of the CDR3 is 15 residues. The CDR3 region is CASSLVLGAANEQFF. CDR3 DNA sequence: TGTGCCAGCAGCTTAGTACTGGGGGCGGCTAATGAGCAGTTCTTC.

The chain carries TRBV6-7 and TRBJ2-5; D unclear. Judging by the DNA end, TRBJ2-7 fits better; the J call may be wrong. TRBV6-7 is known as an ORF, though its function is uncertain. The CDR3 totals 15 residues. The CDR3 loop reads CASSYSETELYEQYF. In DNA, the CDR3 is TGTGCCAGCAGTTACTCGGAGACGGAGCTATACGAGCAGTACTTC.

V is TRBV7-9 and J is TRBJ2-2, with 8 bases identical to TRBD1. V dropped 5 bases and J dropped 8; count of bases not matched to a gene: 22. Per the germline V gene, CDR1 is SEHNR and CDR2 is FQNEAQ (reference sequence). The CDR3 is 19 residues long. The CDR3 loop reads CASSPLGAGGAINAGELFF. For the CDR3, the DNA is TGTGCCAGCAGCCCTCTGGGGGCAGGGGGCGCGATTAACGCTGGGGAGCTGTTTTTT.

The chain employs TRBV11-3 and TRBJ2-7, with a weak D call TRBD2 (6 bases). Looked up from germline, CDR1 is SGHNT and CDR2 is YENEEA. The germline V and J ends were trimmed by 4 bases and 5 bases, with 24 bases remaining between them. The CDR3 runs 17 residues. The CDR3 DNA follows: TGTGCCAGCAGCTCGGCGGGGTTCGTGGGATTGTTCCACGAGCAGTACTTC. It specifies CASSSAGFVGLFHEQYF.

The J gene is TRBJ2-1, the V gene TRBV7-3, with TRBD2 matching over 8 bases. Germline assignment: CDR1 SGHTA and CDR2 FQGTGA. The CDR3 has 13 residues. V was clipped by 4 bases and J by 10 bases; unmatched bases: 6. The CDR3 is CASSSRTSPEQFF. DNA of the CDR3: TGTGCCAGCAGCTCCCGGACTAGCCCAGAGCAGTTCTTC.